A selection of T cell receptor beta chains follows, all from one sample in a study of neoadjuvant anti-PD-1 for oral cavity cancer. Sequencing used immunoSEQ multiplex PCR; TCRdb keeps in-frame clones, though not all of them. The table shows roughly 13,000 clones, with around 72% occurring only once. The specimen was PBMCs, collected after nivolumab (anti-PD-1) treatment. Every receptor here comes from a person between 40 and 85 years old with oral cavity squamous cell carcinoma. Each CDR3 is given with its conserved first and last residue. Fields, in order: J gene, V gene, D gene, CDR3 DNA, CDR3 protein. D genes are given only for firm matches.

J: TRBJ2-1; V: TRBV30; D: NA; DNA: TGTGCCTGGAGTGTCCGAGGGGTTTACAATGAGCAGTTCTTC; CDR3: CAWSVRGVYNEQFF
J: TRBJ2-3; V: TRBV11-2; D: TRBD2; DNA: TGTGCCAGCAGCCCTGACGGGAGGGCCTCAGATACGCAGTATTTT; CDR3: CASSPDGRASDTQYF
J: TRBJ2-7; V: TRBV10-3; D: NA; DNA: TGTGCCATCAGTGTGCAGGGAGGCTCCTACGAGCAGTACTTC; CDR3: CAISVQGGSYEQYF
J: TRBJ2-1; V: TRBV6-5; D: TRBD2; DNA: TGTGCCAGCAGTTCCTTAGCGGGAGGGAACTACAATGAGCAGTTCTTC; CDR3: CASSSLAGGNYNEQFF
J: TRBJ2-7; V: TRBV27; D: NA; DNA: TGTGCCAGCAGTTTGGGCAACTCCTACGAGCAGTACTTC; CDR3: CASSLGNSYEQYF
J: TRBJ1-2; V: TRBV27; D: TRBD1; DNA: TGTGCCAGCAGAGGACAGGGAATCACTGGCTACACCTTC; CDR3: CASRGQGITGYTF
J: TRBJ2-2; V: TRBV7-8; D: TRBD2; DNA: TGTGCCAGCAGAGCCGGGACTAGCAACACCGGGGAGCTGTTTTTT; CDR3: CASRAGTSNTGELFF
J: TRBJ2-2; V: TRBV5-1; D: NA; DNA: TGCGCCAGCAGTCGACCCCAGGGCGGGGAGCTGTTTTTT; CDR3: CASSRPQGGELFF
J: TRBJ1-4; V: TRBV6-1; D: NA; DNA: TGTGCCTCTTCGGAGACGGCTAATGAAAAACTGTTTTTT; CDR3: CASSETANEKLFF
J: TRBJ2-7; V: TRBV5-1; D: NA; DNA: TGCGCCAGCAGCCCCGGGGACCAAACCTACGAGCAGTACTTC; CDR3: CASSPGDQTYEQYF
J: TRBJ2-7; V: TRBV5-1; D: NA; DNA: TGCGCCAGCAGCTTGGCCGGAGGTCGCGAGCAGTACTTC; CDR3: CASSLAGGREQYF